Below, 18 T cell receptor beta chains from the same sample are listed, as sequenced in a study of memory CD4+ T cells and cytomegalovirus serostatus. Single viable CD3+CD4+CD8-CD45RO+ cells were sorted as the memory CD4+ T cells. Data came from immunoSEQ multiplex PCR; TCRdb stores just in-frame clones and leaves some out. The table records about 59,000 clones, roughly 81% of them present only once. The sample consisted of memory CD4+ T cells from blood. Source of these receptors: an adult in good health and CMV-seronegative.

The chain uses TRBV28 and TRBJ1-1; a possible D gene is TRBD1 (5 bases). Germline V gives CDR1 MDHEN, CDR2 SYDVKM. There are 14 residues in the CDR3. Trimming removed 4 bases from V and 0 bases from J, with 9 bases in between. The CDR3 is CASSSSGLNTEAFF. DNA for the CDR3: TGTGCCAGCAGTTCCTCGGGGCTGAACACTGAAGCTTTCTTT.

CDR3 in DNA: TGTGCCAGCAGCTTAAAAGGGCTAGCGGCCTACAATGAGCAGTTCTTC. Translated, it gives CASSLKGLAAYNEQFF. The rearrangement links TRBV11-1 to TRBJ2-1; 7 bases align to TRBD2. The junction had 6 bases not matched to a gene; V was cut back by 2 bases and J by 2 bases. From germline, CDR1 is SGHAT and CDR2 FQDESV (reference sequence). The CDR3 is 16 residues long.

This rearrangement joins TRBV19 to TRBJ1-1; TRBD1 might be the D (5 bases). V lost 3 bases, J lost 5 bases, and 13 bases lay in between. Germline assignment: CDR1 LNHDA and CDR2 SQIVND (reference sequence). The CDR3 contains 14 residues. CDR3 DNA: TGTGCCAGTAGTATGGGGCAGGGCTGGACTGAAGCTTTCTTT. It translates to CASSMGQGWTEAFF.

V is TRBV5-6 and J is TRBJ2-2; D call uncertain. This CDR3 has 13 residues. CDR1 and CDR2 from the germline V gene are SGHDT and YYEEEE. V lost 3 bases and J 4 bases, leaving 7 bases between the germline ends. In nucleotides, the CDR3 is TGTGCCAGCAGCTGGGCGAGCACCGGGGAGCTGTTTTTT. This gives the protein CASSWASTGELFF. Filled out from reference TRBV5-6 and TRBJ2-2, the complete variable domain reads DAGVTQSPTHLIKTRGQQVTLRCSPKSGHDTVSWYQQALGQGPQFIFQYYEEEERQRGNFPDRFSGHQFPNYSSELNVNALLLGDSALYLCASSWASTGELFFGEGSRLTVL.

The chain recombines TRBV18 with TRBJ2-7, with 12 positions matching TRBD2. The CDR3 contains 17 residues. Germline CDR1 is KGHSH and CDR2 is LQKENI. The V segment lost 2 bases and the J segment 4 bases; nucleotides outside the gene matches: 9. The CDR3 here is CASSPSSLAGGRYEQYF. Written as DNA, the CDR3 is TGTGCCAGCTCACCATCATCTCTAGCGGGAGGGCGATACGAGCAGTACTTC.

The chain employs TRBV2 and TRBJ1-2, with D uncertain. Germline CDR1 is SNHLY and CDR2 is FYNNEI. CDR3 length: 10 amino acids. Trimming stripped 1 base from V and 10 bases from J, with 4 bases between. CDR3 in amino acids: CASSEEAYTF. CDR3 nucleotide sequence: TGTGCCAGCAGTGAAGAGGCCTACACCTTC.

The chain employs TRBV4-1 and TRBJ2-7; 7 bases match TRBD1. In germline, CDR1 is MGHRA, CDR2 YSYEKL. There are 15 residues in the CDR3. The V segment lost 2 bases and the J segment 2 bases; nucleotides outside the gene matches: 6. CDR3 in DNA: TGCGCCAGCAGCCAACAGGGACAGAGGACCTACGAGCAGTACTTC. Translation: CASSQQGQRTYEQYF.

This chain uses TRBV28 with TRBJ1-4; 7 nucleotides line up with TRBD1. CDR3 length equals 17 residues. Germline loops: CDR1 MDHEN, CDR2 SYDVKM. V lost 10 bases and J lost 4; bases outside the gene matches: 18. The CDR3 coding sequence is TGTGCCACCATTACAGGGGTTAGGCTGGGGAATAATGAAAAACTGTTTTTT. It encodes CATITGVRLGNNEKLFF.

This chain uses TRBV7-8 with TRBJ2-7, with D perhaps matching TRBD1 (7 bases). The germline V gene encodes CDR1 SGHVS and CDR2 FQNEAQ. CDR3 length: 15 residues. Trimming removed 6 bases at V and 3 bases at J, with 18 bases between. In DNA form, the CDR3 reads TGTGCCAGCAGTCCTTACAGGGGTAGCGGCTACGAGCAGTACTTC. Translating it yields CASSPYRGSGYEQYF.

The rearrangement links TRBV5-6 to TRBJ1-2; weak D call: TRBD1 (5 bases). Germline V CDR1 and CDR2: SGHDT, YYEEEE. The CDR3 consists of 14 residues. V was clipped by 4 bases and J by 4 bases, with 14 bases between them. In DNA form, the CDR3 reads TGTGCCAGCAGCCCGGCCCAGGGCCTCTATGGCTACACCTTC. Its protein product is CASSPAQGLYGYTF.

J is TRBJ2-6 and V is TRBV18, with D perhaps TRBD2 (5 bases). CDR1 and CDR2 from the germline V gene are KGHSH and LQKENI. Deletions cut 0 bases from V and 2 bases from J, with 8 bases between. This CDR3 spans 16 amino acids. The DNA of the CDR3 is TGTGCCAGCTCACCACCGGCGGAGGCTGGGGCCAACGTCCTGACTTTC. Its translation is CASSPPAEAGANVLTF. The full variable domain, completed using reference TRBV18 and TRBJ2-6, is NAGVMQNPRHLVRRRGQEARLRCSPMKGHSHVYWYRQLPEEGLKFMVYLQKENIIDESGMPKERFSAEFPKEGPSILRIQQVVRGDSAAYFCASSPPAEAGANVLTFGAGSRLTVL.

This chain uses TRBV6-6 with TRBJ1-5; D is unresolved. The V end was cut by 6 bases, the J end by 6 bases, with 9 bases between. Germline V gives CDR1 MNHNY, CDR2 SVGAGI (reference sequence). This CDR3 region has 12 residues. In DNA form, the CDR3 reads TGTGCCAGCAGCTCAAATGCTCAGCCCCAGCATTTT. This codes for CASSSNAQPQHF.

The rearrangement uses TRBV7-9 and TRBJ1-1, with 7 bases aligning to TRBD1. J lost 8 bases, V lost 6 bases, and 9 bases had no gene match. CDR3 length equals 13 residues. The germline V gene encodes CDR1 SEHNR and CDR2 FQNEAQ (reference sequence). This CDR3 is CASSLSRDREAFF. The CDR3 coding sequence is TGTGCCAGCAGTTTAAGCCGGGACAGAGAAGCTTTCTTT.

V is TRBV19 and J is TRBJ1-1, with 7 bases lining up with TRBD1. V lost 3 bases, J lost 11 bases, and 3 bases stayed unmatched. CDR1 is LNHDA, CDR2 SQIVND, per germline (reference sequence). CDR3 length equals 11 residues. The CDR3 sequence is CASSITGVAFF. CDR3 DNA: TGTGCCAGTAGTATTACAGGGGTCGCTTTCTTT.

The chain is built from TRBV15 and TRBJ1-2; D is undetermined. The CDR3 length is 12 residues. Germline assignment: CDR1 LNHNV and CDR2 YYDKDF (reference sequence). The germline V and J ends were trimmed by 3 bases and 8 bases, with 10 bases remaining between them. CDR3 protein: CATSSSVGGYTF. DNA for the CDR3: TGTGCCACCAGCAGCTCAGTGGGAGGCTACACCTTC.

The chain couples TRBV7-7 to TRBJ2-5, with TRBD2 as a possible D gene (6 bases). Germline CDR1 reads SSHAT; CDR2 reads FNYEAQ (reference sequence). V was clipped by 2 bases and J by 4 bases, with 11 bases between them. This CDR3 is built from 14 residues. The CDR3 here is CASSLSGTGETQYF. The CDR3 coding sequence is TGTGCCAGCAGCTTATCAGGGACTGGAGAGACCCAGTACTTC.

The chain joins TRBV19 to TRBJ1-1, with D possibly TRBD1 on 5 matching bases. The CDR3 is 15 residues long. Germline V gives CDR1 LNHDA, CDR2 SQIVND (reference sequence). Trimming took off 2 bases at V and 1 base at J, with 11 bases between the two ends. The CDR3 coding sequence is TGTGCCAGTAGTATAATCCGGGGGTCGAACACTGAAGCTTTCTTT. Residues: CASSIIRGSNTEAFF. Based on the CDR3 plus reference TRBV19 and TRBJ1-1, the full variable domain is DGGITQSPKYLFRKEGQNVTLSCEQNLNHDAMYWYRQDPGQGLRLIYYSQIVNDFQKGDIAEGYSVSREKKESFPLTVTSAQKNPTAFYLCASSIIRGSNTEAFFGQGTRLTVV.

This sequence joins TRBV30 and TRBJ2-5; 8 positions match TRBD1. The DNA end favors TRBJ2-7, so the J call may be wrong. The CDR3 totals 13 residues. Germline V lookup: CDR1 GTSNPN, CDR2 SVGIG (reference sequence). CDR3 nucleotide sequence: TGTGCCTGGAGACGGGGACAGGTGGACGAGCAGTACTTC. This translates into CAWRRGQVDEQYF.